The 8 T cell receptor beta chains listed next were all sequenced from one sample in a study of control samples from healthy donors and cancer patients. The table came from immunoSEQ multiplex PCR; TCRdb's copy has only in-frame clones and leaves some out. The sample consists of 140,000 or so clones, 75% to 90% of them appearing once. What was sequenced was blood. The receptors come from a man aged 25-40 years in good health.

The CDR3 loop reads CASSLRQGVYTFYGYTF. CDR3 in DNA: TGTGCCAGCAGCCTACGACAGGGGGTCTACACCTTCTATGGCTACACCTTC. The V and J genes are TRBV21-1 and TRBJ1-2; the D call TRBD1 from the table was never checked on the DNA. TRBV21-1 is noted as a pseudogene. CDR3 size: 17 residues.

The V and J genes are TRBV29-1 and TRBJ1-4; 8 bases match TRBD1. The CDR3 is made up of 14 amino acids. V lost 7 bases and J lost 10; bases outside the gene matches: 14. Germline V gene sequence: CDR1 SQVTM, CDR2 ANQGSEA. The CDR3 here is CSGLQGGNVGKLFF. The CDR3 DNA sequence: TGCAGCGGACTACAGGGGGGTAACGTTGGAAAACTGTTTTTT.

The chain has TRBV7-8 and TRBJ1-3, with D perhaps TRBD1 (5 bases). V gave up 1 base and J gave up 4 bases, with 11 bases separating them. Germline V CDR1 and CDR2: SGHVS, FQNEAQ. CDR3 length: 15 amino acids. The CDR3 spells CASSLGQGKGNTIYF. The DNA of the CDR3 is TGTGCCAGCAGCTTAGGGCAGGGTAAAGGAAACACCATATATTTT.

The chain employs TRBV7-9 and TRBJ1-3, with D uncertain. Between the trimmed V and J ends, which lost 1 base and 4 bases, there was a span of 20 bases. Germline loops: CDR1 SEHNR, CDR2 FQNEAQ (reference sequence). The CDR3 runs 18 residues. In DNA, the CDR3 is TGTGCCAGCAGCTTAGATTGGTTACCCAGTTTGTTCGGAAACACCATATATTTT. Residues: CASSLDWLPSLFGNTIYF. Full variable domain (outside the CDR3, taken from reference TRBV7-9 and TRBJ1-3): DTGVSQNPRHKITKRGQNVTFRCDPISEHNRLYWYRQTLGQGPEFLTYFQNEAQLEKSRLLSDRFSAERPKGSFSTLEIQRTEQGDSAMYLCASSLDWLPSLFGNTIYFGEGSWLTVV.

This chain joins TRBV12-5 and TRBJ1-5; 7 nucleotides line up with TRBD1. Unmatched junction bases numbered 11, after V lost 0 bases and J lost 0 bases. The germline CDR1 and CDR2 sequences are LGHNT and FRNRAP. The CDR3 is made up of 19 amino acids. CDR3 nucleotide sequence: TGTGCTAGTGGTTTGGTAATCGGGACAGTCACCTATAGCAATCAGCCCCAGCATTTT. This translates into CASGLVIGTVTYSNQPQHF.

The rearrangement uses TRBV2 and TRBJ2-3, with TRBD2 matching 11 bases. J gave up 2 bases and V 7 bases, and 11 bases lay outside the gene matches. The CDR3 runs 17 residues. Germline V gene sequence: CDR1 SNHLY, CDR2 FYNNEI. Written as DNA, the CDR3 is TGTGCCAGCATCCTAGGGGGGGGACTAGCGGTCACAGATACGCAGTATTTT. Translation gives CASILGGGLAVTDTQYF.

The V and J genes are TRBV18 and TRBJ2-3, with 7 bases identical to TRBD1. Germline assignment: CDR1 KGHSH and CDR2 LQKENI. The CDR3 sequence is 15 residues long. V shed 6 bases and J 0 bases; nucleotides not matched to a gene: 6. DNA of the CDR3: TGTGCCAGCTCTTGGACAGGTACAAGCACAGATACGCAGTATTTT. Translating gives CASSWTGTSTDTQYF.

The chain is built from TRBV25-1 and TRBJ2-2; D gene uncertain. V lost 2 bases and J lost 2, with 9 bases in between. From germline, CDR1 is MGHDK and CDR2 SYGVNS. The CDR3 is made up of 15 amino acids. The CDR3 coding sequence is TGTGCCAGCAGTGAAACCCGGGTCAACACCGGGGAGCTGTTTTTT. This encodes CASSETRVNTGELFF. Drawing the rest from reference TRBV25-1 and TRBJ2-2, the complete variable domain is EADIYQTPRYLVIGTGKKITLECSQTMGHDKMYWYQQDPGMELHLIHYSYGVNSTEKGDLSSESTVSRIRTEHFPLTLESARPSHTSQYLCASSETRVNTGELFFGEGSRLTVL.